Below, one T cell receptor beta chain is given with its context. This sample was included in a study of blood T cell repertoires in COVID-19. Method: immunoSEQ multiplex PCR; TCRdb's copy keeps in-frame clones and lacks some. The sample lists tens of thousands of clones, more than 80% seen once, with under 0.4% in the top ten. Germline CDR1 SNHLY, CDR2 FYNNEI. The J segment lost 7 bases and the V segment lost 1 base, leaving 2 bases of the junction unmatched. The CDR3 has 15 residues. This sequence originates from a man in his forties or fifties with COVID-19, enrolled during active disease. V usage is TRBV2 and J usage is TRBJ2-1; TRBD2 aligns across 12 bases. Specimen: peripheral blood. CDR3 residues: CASSEDLAGGNEQFF. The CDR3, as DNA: TGTGCCAGCAGTGAAGATCTAGCGGGAGGGAATGAGCAGTTCTTC.